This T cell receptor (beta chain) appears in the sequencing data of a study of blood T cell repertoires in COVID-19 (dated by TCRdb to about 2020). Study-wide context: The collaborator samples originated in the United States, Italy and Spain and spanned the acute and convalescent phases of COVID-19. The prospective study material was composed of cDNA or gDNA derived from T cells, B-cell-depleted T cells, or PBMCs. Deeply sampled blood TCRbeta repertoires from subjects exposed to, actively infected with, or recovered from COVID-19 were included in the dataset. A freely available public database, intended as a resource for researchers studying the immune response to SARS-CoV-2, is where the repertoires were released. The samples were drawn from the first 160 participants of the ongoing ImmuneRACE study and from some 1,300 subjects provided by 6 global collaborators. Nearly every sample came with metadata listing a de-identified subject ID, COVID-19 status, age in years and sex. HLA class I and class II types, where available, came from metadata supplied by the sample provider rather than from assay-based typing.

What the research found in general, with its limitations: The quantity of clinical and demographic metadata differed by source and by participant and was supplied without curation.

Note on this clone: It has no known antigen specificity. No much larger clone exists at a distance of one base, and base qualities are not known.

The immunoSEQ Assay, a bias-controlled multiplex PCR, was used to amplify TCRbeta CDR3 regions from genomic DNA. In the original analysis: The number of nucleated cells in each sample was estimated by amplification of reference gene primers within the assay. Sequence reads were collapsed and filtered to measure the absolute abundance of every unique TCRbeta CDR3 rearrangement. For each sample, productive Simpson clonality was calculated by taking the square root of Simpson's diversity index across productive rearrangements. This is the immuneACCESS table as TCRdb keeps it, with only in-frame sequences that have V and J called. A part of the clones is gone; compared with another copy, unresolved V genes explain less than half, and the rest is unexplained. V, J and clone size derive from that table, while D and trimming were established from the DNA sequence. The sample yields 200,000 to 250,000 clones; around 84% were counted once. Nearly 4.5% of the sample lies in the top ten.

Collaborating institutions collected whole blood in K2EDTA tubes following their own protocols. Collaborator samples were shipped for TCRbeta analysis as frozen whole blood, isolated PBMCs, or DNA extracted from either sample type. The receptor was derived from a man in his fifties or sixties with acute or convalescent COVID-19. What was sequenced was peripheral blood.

The CDR3 is CASSPRRDQRVKLFF. The nucleotides are TGTGCCAGCAGCCCTCGAAGGGATCAGAGGGTCAAACTGTTTTTT. Recombination connected TRBV3-1 (or the pseudogene TRBV3-2) to TRBJ1-4, with no confident D gene call. The CDR3 contains 15 residues, cysteine and phenylalanine counted. Only CDR3 DNA is held: 45 bases, read in frame from base 1. The germline V gene (reference sequence) gives CDR1 as LGHDT and CDR2 as YNNKEL. Trimming removed 4 bases from V and 11 bases from J, leaving 20 bases between the germline ends.